This TCR beta chain appears in the sequencing data of a study of blood T cell repertoires in COVID-19. Study context: Acute and convalescent COVID-19 specimens originated in the United States, Italy and Spain. PBMCs, B-cell-depleted T cells, or T cells provided the cDNA or gDNA that made up the material.

Germline lookup yields CDR1 LGHDT and CDR2 YNNKEL (reference sequence). The CDR3 is 18 residues long. Germline trimming cut 4 bases from V and 4 bases from J; bases unmatched to any gene: 13. In the original analysis: Amplified reference gene primers provided the basis for estimating nucleated cell counts. The protocol was immunoSEQ multiplex PCR, while the TCRdb copy is restricted to in-frame clones and leaves out a portion. That table furnishes V, J and clone size, whereas the DNA furnished D and trimming. The data show roughly 300,000 clones, roughly 88% seen once. The specimen was peripheral blood. This clonotype was sampled from a man aged 18 to 35 with active or convalescent COVID-19. J is TRBJ2-6 and V is TRBV3-1 (or the pseudogene TRBV3-2), with 7 bases aligning to TRBD1. This CDR3 reads CASSLALDRRWGANVLTF. DNA of the CDR3: TGTGCCAGCAGCCTTGCACTGGACAGGCGGTGGGGGGCCAACGTCCTGACTTTC.